These 23 T cell receptor beta chains were sequenced from one sample in a study of a mutant IDH1 vaccine in newly diagnosed glioma. Clones were read by immunoSEQ multiplex PCR, and TCRdb kept only the in-frame ones, dropping some. Here the sample spans tens of thousands of clones, approximately 84% being singletons. Their cognate antigens are unknown. The time point here: week 11, during vaccination. Alongside topical imiquimod, each dose of vaccine comprised 300 ug of mutant IDH1 20-mer peptide. Sequencing used PBMCs, obtained from a glioma patient whose treatment included an IDH1 peptide vaccine. All receptors come from a woman aged 50 to 60 with glioma.

The V and J genes are TRBV6-5 and TRBJ1-1; D might be TRBD1 (5 bases). The CDR3 contains 11 residues. The V and J ends lost 6 bases and 7 bases respectively, with 9 bases between them. CDR1 and CDR2 from the germline V gene are MNHEY and SVGAGI. CDR3 protein: CASSQTGEAFF. The CDR3, as DNA: TGTGCCAGCAGCCAAACAGGTGAAGCTTTCTTT.

V usage is TRBV4-1 and J usage is TRBJ1-4; 8 bases are shared with TRBD1. The germline CDR1 and CDR2 sequences are MGHRA and YSYEKL. The CDR3 runs 15 residues. V lost 1 base to trimming and J lost 8 bases; unmatched junction nucleotides: 6. Here the CDR3 reads CASSQGQGILEKLFF. The CDR3 nucleotides are TGCGCCAGCAGCCAAGGACAGGGGATATTGGAAAAACTGTTTTTT.

V usage is TRBV11-3 and J usage is TRBJ1-6, with D maybe TRBD1 (6 bases). The V end lost 5 bases, the J end lost 0 bases, and 17 bases lay between the germline ends. The CDR3 loop spans 18 amino acids. CDR1 and CDR2 (germline): SGHNT, YENEEA. CDR3 nucleotides: TGTGCCAGCAGCCCCCCATGGACAGTAGTCTCCTATAATTCACCCCTCCACTTT. Amino acids: CASSPPWTVVSYNSPLHF.

The gene calls are TRBV21-1 and TRBJ1-2; TRBD1, as called in the table, went unchecked against the DNA. TRBV21-1 is a pseudogene segment. The CDR3 totals 16 residues. CDR3 sequence: CASSLRQGAYRYGYTF. CDR3 coding DNA: TGTGCCAGCAGCCTACGACAGGGGGCTTATCGCTATGGCTACACCTTC.

The chain couples TRBV7-2 to TRBJ1-5; D unresolved. Germline assignment: CDR1 SGHTA and CDR2 FQGNSA. The CDR3 contains 12 residues. Trimming shortened V by 3 bases and J by 6 bases, and 6 bases separated the two germline ends. The CDR3 here is CASSFTGQPQHF. The CDR3 nucleotides read TGTGCCAGCAGCTTCACGGGTCAGCCCCAGCATTTT.

This chain links TRBV19 with TRBJ2-5, with TRBD2 matching over 14 bases. Trimming removed 8 bases from V and 1 base from J; junction bases left unmatched: 6. This CDR3 comprises 16 residues. From germline, CDR1 is LNHDA and CDR2 SQIVND (reference sequence). As DNA, the CDR3 is TGTGCCAGTGGCGGGACTAGCGGGGGACTCCAAGAGACCCAGTACTTC. This sequence encodes CASGGTSGGLQETQYF.

This rearrangement joins TRBV18 to TRBJ1-4; no reliable D call. The germline V gene encodes CDR1 KGHSH and CDR2 LQKENI. V was clipped by 1 base and J by 7 bases, with 16 bases between them. The CDR3 is 16 residues long. CDR3 nucleotides: TGTGCCAGCTCACCACTTGTACGGGGTGAGAGTGAAAAACTGTTTTTT. Translation: CASSPLVRGESEKLFF.

The chain uses TRBV30 and TRBJ2-7; D ambiguous. V was cut by 2 bases and J by 0 bases, with 8 bases left in between. CDR3 length: 13 amino acids. Germline loops: CDR1 GTSNPN, CDR2 SVGIG (reference sequence). The CDR3 here is CAWSLSGSYEQYF. In DNA form, the CDR3 reads TGTGCCTGGAGTCTATCAGGCTCCTACGAGCAGTACTTC. Full variable domain (outside the CDR3, taken from reference TRBV30 and TRBJ2-7): SQTIHQWPATLVQPVGSPLSLECTVEGTSNPNLYWYRQAAGRGLQLLFYSVGIGQISSEVPQNLSASRPQDRQFILSSKKLLLSDSGFYLCAWSLSGSYEQYFGPGTRLTVT.

The chain couples TRBV5-1 to TRBJ2-5, with D perhaps being TRBD1 or TRBD2 (5 bases each). Between the trimmed V and J ends, which lost 4 bases and 2 bases, there was a span of 24 bases. The germline V gene has CDR1 SGHRS and CDR2 YFSETQ. This CDR3 has 18 amino acids. This chain's CDR3 is CASSLDPIRRGVQETQYF. DNA of the CDR3: TGCGCCAGCAGCCTTGACCCGATTCGGAGAGGGGTGCAAGAGACCCAGTACTTC.

A remark on this clone: The junction shows a germline mismatch at one end, possibly a read error. CDR3 coding DNA: TGTGCCATCAGGGAGTACGGACAGGAGGACTATGGCTACACCTTC. Translated: CAIREYGQEDYGYTF. V is TRBV10-3 and J is TRBJ1-2; TRBD1 matches 7 bases. Germline values: CDR1 ENHRY, CDR2 SYGVKD. The CDR3 loop spans 15 amino acids.

V usage is TRBV7-3 and J usage is TRBJ1-2; D is possibly TRBD1 (5 bases). Germline lookup yields CDR1 SGHTA and CDR2 FQGTGA. This CDR3 contains 14 residues. Between the trimmed V and J ends, which lost 0 bases and 3 bases, there was a span of 8 bases. The CDR3 region is CASSLTRDDYGYTF. As DNA, the CDR3 is TGTGCCAGCAGCTTAACCAGGGATGACTATGGCTACACCTTC. Looking up the rest from reference TRBV7-3 and TRBJ1-2 gives the full variable domain: GAGVSQTPSNKVTEKGKYVELRCDPISGHTALYWYRQSLGQGPEFLIYFQGTGAADDSGLPNDRFFAVRPEGSVSTLKIQRTERGDSAVYLCASSLTRDDYGYTFGSGTRLTVV.

This clone was seen a single time. The CDR3 sequence is CASSLGDYEQYF. The CDR3, as DNA: TGTGCCAGCAGCTTAGGGGACTACGAGCAGTACTTC. The chain employs TRBV11-2 and TRBJ2-7; unclear D gene. The ends were cut back, 1 base at V and 3 bases at J, with 4 bases in the middle. The germline gives CDR1 SGHAT, CDR2 FQNNGV. This CDR3 is built from 12 residues.

The chain combines TRBV9 with TRBJ2-1, with 11 bases identical to TRBD2. CDR1 is SGDLS, CDR2 YYNGEE, per germline. Trimming removed 2 bases from V and 0 bases from J; junction bases left unmatched: 13. The CDR3 has 20 amino acids. CDR3 sequence reads: CASSVPGLAATPSSYNEQFF. For the CDR3, the DNA is TGTGCCAGCAGCGTTCCGGGACTAGCGGCCACTCCAAGCTCCTACAATGAGCAGTTCTTC.

J is TRBJ1-5 and V is TRBV9; D is ambiguous. There are 14 residues in the CDR3. In germline, CDR1 is SGDLS, CDR2 YYNGEE. The V end lost 4 bases, the J end lost 8 bases, and 16 bases lay between the germline ends. The CDR3 nucleotides are TGTGCCAGCAGCCCCTCGGGCGCCGGGGAGCCCCAGCATTTT. Residues: CASSPSGAGEPQHF.

J is TRBJ2-2 and V is TRBV4-2; possibly TRBD1 for D (5 bases). The CDR3 is made up of 16 amino acids. Trimming stripped 3 bases from V and 6 bases from J, with 17 bases between. CDR1 and CDR2 from the germline V gene are LGHNA and YNFKEQ. The CDR3 DNA follows: TGTGCCAGCAGCCAGGACGTGGCTTCCAGGGCCGGGGAGCTGTTTTTT. Translating it yields CASSQDVASRAGELFF.

The chain is built from TRBV4-3 and TRBJ1-1, with D uncertain. Trimming removed 0 bases at V and 2 bases at J, with 10 bases between. The CDR3 runs to 15 residues. Germline V CDR1 and CDR2: LGHNA, YSLEER. The CDR3 reads CASSQDRKPNTEAFF. The CDR3 nucleotides are TGCGCCAGCAGCCAAGATCGAAAGCCCAACACTGAAGCTTTCTTT.

This clone has just one count. V is TRBV6-5 and J is TRBJ2-7, with D perhaps matching TRBD1 or TRBD2 (5 bases each). CDR1 MNHEY and CDR2 SVGAGI come from the germline V gene. This CDR3 has 15 residues. Trimming shortened V by 8 bases and J by 5 bases, and 22 bases separated the two germline ends. Here the CDR3 DNA reads TGTGCCAGCGGGGGAACGGGACGGCCTGGAGACGAGCAGTACTTC. It translates to CASGGTGRPGDEQYF.

The V call is TRBV5-1, the J call TRBJ2-4; the D is unclear. Germline CDR1 is SGHRS and CDR2 is YFSETQ. The CDR3 has 13 residues. Trimming pared 0 bases from V and 6 bases from J, leaving 7 bases between. The DNA of the CDR3 is TGCGCCAGCAGCTTGGGCAAGGGAAACATTCAGTACTTC. Protein sequence: CASSLGKGNIQYF. The full variable domain, rest sourced from reference TRBV5-1 and TRBJ2-4, is KAGVTQTPRYLIKTRGQQVTLSCSPISGHRSVSWYQQTPGQGLQFLFEYFSETQRNKGNFPGRFSGRQFSNSRSEMNVSTLELGDSALYLCASSLGKGNIQYFGAGTRLSVL.

By frequency in the sample, this clone is medium-sized. V and J are TRBV28 and TRBJ1-4; the D gene is possibly TRBD1 (6 bases). The ends were cut back, 1 base at V and 4 bases at J, with 10 bases in the middle. The CDR3 is 15 amino acids. In germline, CDR1 is MDHEN, CDR2 SYDVKM. CDR3 protein: CASSLLGGVNEKLFF. DNA for the CDR3: TGTGCCAGCAGTTTATTAGGGGGGGTTAATGAAAAACTGTTTTTT.

The V gene is TRBV29-1, the J gene TRBJ1-5; 8 positions match TRBD1. Germline-derived CDR1 and CDR2 are SQVTM and ANQGSEA. The CDR3 sequence is 14 residues long. With 7 bases clipped from V and 1 base from J, the junction kept 6 bases outside the gene matches. The CDR3 here is CSAQTGASNQPQHF. The CDR3 bases are TGCAGCGCCCAGACAGGGGCCAGCAATCAGCCCCAGCATTTT.

The chain couples TRBV7-9 to TRBJ1-6, with D possibly TRBD1 on 6 matching bases. The V and J ends lost 1 base and 7 bases respectively, with 14 bases between them. Germline V gene data show CDR1 as SEHNR and CDR2 as FQNEAQ (reference sequence). CDR3 length equals 16 residues. CDR3 sequence: CASSLGDRILNSPLHF. The CDR3 nucleotides are TGTGCCAGCAGCTTAGGAGACAGGATATTAAATTCACCCCTCCACTTT.

The rearrangement links TRBV19 to TRBJ2-3; 9 positions agree with TRBD1. J was trimmed by 5 bases and V by 6 bases; bases with no gene match: 9. Germline V gene sequence: CDR1 LNHDA, CDR2 SQIVND (reference sequence). CDR3 length: 15 residues. The chain's CDR3 is CASRLQGAGGDTQYF. The CDR3 DNA reads as TGTGCCAGTAGATTACAGGGGGCCGGGGGAGATACGCAGTATTTT.

Only one count was recorded for this clone. The V call is TRBV7-8, the J call TRBJ2-7, with 8 positions matching TRBD1. Germline V gene sequence: CDR1 SGHVS, CDR2 FQNEAQ. The CDR3 contains 16 residues. V lost 2 bases to trimming and J lost 3 bases; unmatched junction nucleotides: 9. CDR3 sequence reads: CASSLRTGNTNYEQYF. The CDR3 region has the DNA TGTGCCAGCAGCTTAAGGACAGGGAATACCAACTACGAGCAGTACTTC.